Below are 26 T cell receptor beta chains sequenced from a single sample in a study of circulating and synovial CD4+ cells in juvenile arthritis. The assay was immunoSEQ multiplex PCR, and TCRdb's table has in-frame clones only and misses some. The sample contains roughly 14,000 clones, approximately 83% of which appear only once. Sequencing input: CD4+ T cells from synovial fluid. Receptors originate from a human patient with juvenile idiopathic arthritis. Some clones in this sample may be carry-over from other donors' samples.

V and J are TRBV6-5 and TRBJ1-2, with TRBD1 as a possible D gene (6 bases). Trimming stripped 0 bases from V and 6 bases from J, with 8 bases between. The CDR3 extends over 13 amino acids. The germline gives CDR1 MNHEY, CDR2 SVGAGI. CDR3 sequence (DNA): TGTGCCAGCAGTTACTCAGGACAGAATGGCTACACCTTC. Amino acid sequence: CASSYSGQNGYTF.

This clone came up a few times. The rearrangement links TRBV19 to TRBJ1-3; D unresolved. The V gene's germline CDR1 is LNHDA and CDR2 SQIVND (reference sequence). The CDR3 covers 15 residues. Trimming stripped 8 bases from V and 0 bases from J, with 14 bases between. The DNA of the CDR3 is TGTGCCAGTGACACCGGACTGAACTCTGGAAACACCATATATTTT. Protein sequence: CASDTGLNSGNTIYF.

The chain recombines TRBV4-1 with TRBJ1-1, with D possibly matching TRBD1 (5 bases). The CDR3 extends over 20 amino acids. Trimming shortened V by 0 bases and J by 0 bases, and 23 bases separated the two germline ends. CDR1 is MGHRA, CDR2 YSYEKL, per germline. Written as DNA, the CDR3 is TGCGCCAGCAGCCAAGATCAGGGAGGGGCGCTGGTCTTTATGAACACTGAAGCTTTCTTT. Encoded protein: CASSQDQGGALVFMNTEAFF.

The gene calls are TRBV6-6 and TRBJ2-5, with 9 bases identical to TRBD1. The trim removed 8 bases at V and 6 bases at J, leaving 16 bases unmatched. The germline CDR1 and CDR2 sequences are MNHNY and SVGAGI (reference sequence). This CDR3 spans 16 amino acids. This CDR3 is CASRPLADRGLKTQYF. CDR3 coding DNA: TGTGCCAGCCGACCCCTTGCGGACAGGGGATTGAAGACCCAGTACTTC.

Comments on this clone: An end of the junction does not agree with germline; a read error may underlie this. The genes are TRBV7-2 and TRBJ2-7; 11 nucleotides align to TRBD2. CDR1 SGHTA and CDR2 FQGNSA come from the germline V gene. The CDR3 contains 13 residues. CDR3 sequence: CAISGGASHEQYF. CDR3 nucleotide sequence: TGTGCCATTAGCGGGGGGGCCTCCCACGAGCAGTACTTC.

The rearrangement uses TRBV30 and TRBJ1-2, with D unresolved. CDR3 length: 11 residues. CDR1 and CDR2 (germline): GTSNPN, SVGIG (reference sequence). The germline V and J ends were trimmed by 2 bases and 7 bases, with 8 bases remaining between them. DNA for the CDR3: TGTGCCTGGAGTCGCAGATCTGGCTACACCTTC. Translation gives CAWSRRSGYTF.

V is TRBV21-1 and J is TRBJ1-6. TRBV21-1 is classified as a pseudogene. The CDR3 contains 19 residues. The CDR3 nucleotides are TGTGCCAGCAGCAAAGCCGGCAGGGAGGGCGGGGGCTATAATTCACCCCTCCACTTT. Amino acids: CASSKAGREGGGYNSPLHF.

This sequence joins TRBV4-3 and TRBJ1-5; 7 nucleotides line up with TRBD1. Germline assignment: CDR1 LGHNA and CDR2 YSLEER. V trimming: 3 bases; J trimming: 6 bases; junction bases outside the gene matches: 2. There are 13 residues in the CDR3. This CDR3 is CASSQQGGQPQHF. The CDR3 DNA is TGCGCCAGCAGCCAGCAGGGGGGTCAGCCCCAGCATTTT.

This clone was recorded only once. The chain joins TRBV5-6 to TRBJ2-7, with D possibly TRBD1 on 6 matching bases. Between the trimmed V and J ends, which lost 2 bases and 3 bases, there was a span of 18 bases. The CDR3 runs to 16 residues. CDR1 and CDR2 from the germline V gene are SGHDT and YYEEEE. The CDR3 DNA is TGTGCCAGCAGCTTTGTTGGAAGTCGGACAGACTACGAGCAGTACTTC. Translation: CASSFVGSRTDYEQYF.

This clone showed up just once. The chain carries TRBV12-5 and TRBJ2-3, with TRBD2 as a possible D gene (5 bases). Germline V lookup: CDR1 LGHNT, CDR2 FRNRAP. V lost 0 bases, J lost 3 bases, and 10 bases lay in between. The CDR3 spans 15 residues. The CDR3 loop is CASGLVRTDTDTQYF. The CDR3 coding sequence is TGTGCTAGTGGTTTGGTACGGACTGATACAGATACGCAGTATTTT.

The genes are TRBV5-1 and TRBJ1-1, with TRBD1 as a possible D gene (6 bases). The CDR3 spans 14 residues. Germline V lookup: CDR1 SGHRS, CDR2 YFSETQ. Trimming took off 6 bases at V and 6 bases at J, with 18 bases between the two ends. CDR3: CASTTRGAGAEAFF. CDR3 in DNA: TGCGCCAGCACCACCCGGGGGGCAGGGGCTGAAGCTTTCTTT.

The rearrangement links TRBV13 to TRBJ2-1; 12 bases fit TRBD2. The V segment lost 5 bases and the J segment 8 bases; nucleotides outside the gene matches: 10. CDR3 size: 16 residues. Germline-derived CDR1 and CDR2 are PRHDT and FYEKMQ (reference sequence). The CDR3 spells CASSRSTSGSSDEQFF. The CDR3 DNA reads as TGTGCCAGCAGCAGGTCGACTAGCGGGAGTAGTGATGAGCAGTTCTTC.

V and J are TRBV6-1 and TRBJ1-2, with D possibly being TRBD1 (5 bases). Germline V gene data show CDR1 as MNHNS and CDR2 as SASEGT. The ends were cut back, 0 bases at V and 2 bases at J, with 13 bases in the middle. CDR3 length: 16 residues. The CDR3 nucleotides read TGTGCCAGCAGTGAAGCATTTGGGGGGACCAACTATGGCTACACCTTC. Residues: CASSEAFGGTNYGYTF.

This clone was counted between two and nine times. The V and J genes are TRBV6-1 and TRBJ1-3, with unresolved D. V was trimmed by 11 bases and J by 4 bases, leaving 21 bases between them. The CDR3 sequence is 15 residues long. Germline CDR1 is MNHNS and CDR2 is SASEGT. CDR3 amino acids: CAVSKGSQAGNTIYF. Here the CDR3 DNA reads TGTGCCGTCTCAAAAGGCAGCCAGGCAGGAAACACCATATATTTT.

This clone came up a few times. The chain employs TRBV15 and TRBJ2-5; D is perhaps TRBD1 (5 bases). V was cut by 3 bases and J by 2 bases, with 13 bases left in between. CDR1 and CDR2 (germline): LNHNV, YYDKDF (reference sequence). The length of the CDR3 is 15 residues. Here the CDR3 reads CATSSPGYSQETQYF. CDR3 sequence (DNA): TGTGCCACCAGCAGTCCAGGGTATTCTCAAGAGACCCAGTACTTC.

This sequence joins TRBV6-1 and TRBJ1-1, with D hard to call. Trimming removed 1 base at V and 4 bases at J, with 4 bases between. The germline V gene has CDR1 MNHNS and CDR2 SASEGT. This CDR3 is built from 12 residues. The DNA of the CDR3 is TGTGCCAGCAGTGAAGTCCTCACTGAAGCTTTCTTT. Translation gives CASSEVLTEAFF.

The chain recombines TRBV19 with TRBJ1-1, with a possible D match to TRBD1 (5 bases). This CDR3 contains 13 residues. Trimming cost V 4 bases and J 1 base, with 7 bases left between them. CDR1 is LNHDA, CDR2 SQIVND, per germline (reference sequence). As DNA, the CDR3 is TGTGCCAGTAGTAGGGGCCCGAACACTGAAGCTTTCTTT. Protein product: CASSRGPNTEAFF.

The chain combines TRBV5-1 with TRBJ1-1; the match to TRBD1 covers 7 bases. J gave up 4 bases and V 5 bases, and 11 bases lay outside the gene matches. The CDR3 loop spans 15 amino acids. Per germline, CDR1 SGHRS and CDR2 YFSETQ. CDR3 DNA: TGCGCCAGCAGAGAGACAGGGATGAAAACCACTGAAGCTTTCTTT. Encoded protein: CASRETGMKTTEAFF.

This rearrangement joins TRBV19 to TRBJ1-6, with TRBD1 as a possible D gene (6 bases). Germline V CDR1 and CDR2: LNHDA, SQIVND (reference sequence). V was clipped by 5 bases and J by 8 bases, with 10 bases between them. The CDR3 consists of 13 residues. The CDR3 region has the DNA TGTGCCAGTAGTCGGGACACTGATTCACCCCTCCACTTT. This encodes CASSRDTDSPLHF.

The chain combines TRBV28 with TRBJ1-1, with 10 bases matching TRBD1. There are 15 residues in the CDR3. Germline V gives CDR1 MDHEN, CDR2 SYDVKM. V was clipped by 4 bases and J by 4 bases; unmatched bases: 6. CDR3 amino acids: CASSSLDRGGTEAFF. Here the CDR3 DNA reads TGTGCCAGCAGTTCCCTGGACAGGGGGGGCACTGAAGCTTTCTTT.

The chain has TRBV19 and TRBJ1-6, with TRBD1 matching 8 bases. CDR1 is LNHDA and CDR2 is SQIVND in the germline V gene (reference sequence). CDR3 length equals 15 residues. J lost 9 bases, V lost 5 bases, and 9 bases had no gene match. Here the CDR3 DNA reads TGTGCCAGTAGTTCTCAACAGGGGGACGGTTCACCCCTCCACTTT. It specifies CASSSQQGDGSPLHF.

Details on this clone: Distinct nucleotide sequences in the sample also encode this CDR3. The rearrangement links TRBV6-6 to TRBJ2-5; D is possibly TRBD1 (6 bases). Germline assignment: CDR1 MNHNY and CDR2 SVGAGI (reference sequence). The CDR3 covers 13 residues. V lost 10 bases and J lost 5, with 17 bases in between. The CDR3 coding sequence is TGTGCCACTACTAGGGGGTCTATTGAGACCCAGTACTTC. Encoded protein: CATTRGSIETQYF.

This sequence joins TRBV5-1 and TRBJ2-1; TRBD1 is a possible D gene (6 bases). The germline V gene encodes CDR1 SGHRS and CDR2 YFSETQ. The CDR3 has 15 residues. Trimming stripped 2 bases from V and 8 bases from J, with 17 bases between. CDR3 nucleotides: TGCGCCAGCAGCTTACAGGGACCGCCTGGGGATGAGCAGTTCTTC. Amino acid sequence: CASSLQGPPGDEQFF.

This clone was recorded only once. This sequence joins TRBV5-1 and TRBJ2-7; TRBD2 matches at 10 bases. The V segment lost 4 bases and the J segment 5 bases; nucleotides outside the gene matches: 9. Germline V gene lookup returns CDR1 SGHRS and CDR2 YFSETQ. The CDR3 runs to 15 residues. The CDR3 here is CASSPLGLALDEQYF. In DNA form, the CDR3 reads TGCGCCAGCAGCCCCCTGGGACTAGCGCTGGACGAGCAGTACTTC.

The chain joins TRBV30 to TRBJ2-5; 7 bases are a match to TRBD1. The CDR3 has 17 amino acids. Germline V lookup: CDR1 GTSNPN, CDR2 SVGIG (reference sequence). V lost 0 bases, J lost 0 bases, and 10 bases stayed unmatched. The chain's CDR3 is CAWSVPGGYGYQETQYF. The CDR3, as DNA: TGTGCCTGGAGTGTACCAGGGGGTTACGGGTACCAAGAGACCCAGTACTTC.

The table lists this clone with a count of one. The rearrangement links TRBV6-1 to TRBJ1-5; 8 bases map to TRBD1. V shed 1 base, J shed 4 bases, and the junction held 3 bases outside the gene matches. Looked up from germline, CDR1 is MNHNS and CDR2 is SASEGT. This CDR3 has 15 amino acids. This CDR3 reads CASSEGTGRNQPQHF. CDR3 DNA sequence: TGTGCCAGCAGTGAAGGGACAGGGAGGAATCAGCCCCAGCATTTT.